The text below deals with one T cell receptor beta chain. What it binds is not known. This record comes from a study of cytomegalovirus exposure and HLA in healthy donors. Study-level information: Of the donors genotyped, approximately 430 in all, less than 90% fell in the Caucasian-associated ancestry cluster.

Study results and limitations: Later examination showed HLA-associated TCR beta chains had greater clonal expansion than equally common others.

The length of the CDR3 is 15 residues. CDR1 is SGHVS, CDR2 FQNEAQ, per germline. With 6 bases clipped from V and 11 bases from J, the junction kept 17 bases outside the gene matches. A multiplex PCR was run with 60 Vbeta primers and 13 Jbeta primers. Using immunoSEQ multiplex PCR, the repertoire was profiled, and TCRdb retains in-frame clones only, with some absent. The sample has some 200,000 clones, approximately 78% seen once; the top ten hold about 0.8%. The specimen sequenced was PBMCs. The TCR originated in a young woman in good health and CMV-seronegative. V is TRBV7-8 and J is TRBJ2-5, with 8 positions matching TRBD1. CDR3 amino acids: CASSQRETGVREQYF. CDR3 DNA: TGTGCCAGCAGTCAACGGGAGACAGGGGTTCGGGAGCAGTACTTC.